This TCR beta chain was identified during a study of blood T cell repertoires in COVID-19. Sequencing used immunoSEQ multiplex PCR; TCRdb keeps in-frame clones, though not all of them. In the table there are 300,000 or so clones, over 85% of which are singletons. Donors were grouped by their self-reported clinical history. Per the germline V gene, CDR1 is SGHNT and CDR2 is YYREEE (reference sequence). CDR3 length equals 12 residues. Deletions cut 0 bases from V and 7 bases from J, with 5 bases between. Specimen: PBMCs or T cells enriched from blood (not recorded which). The chain links TRBV5-4 to TRBJ2-1; D gene uncertain. This TCR derives from a man aged 55-75 years who had recovered from COVID-19. CDR3 DNA: TGTGCCAGCAGCTTGGACCAGAATGAGCAGTTCTTC. This sequence encodes CASSLDQNEQFF.